These 3 T cell receptor beta chains came from one sample sequenced in a study of shared clonotypes between healthy human individuals. Clones were read by immunoSEQ multiplex PCR, and TCRdb kept only the in-frame ones, dropping some. Among millions of clones, around 94% were seen once, and the ten largest hold 0.11% to 0.15%. Sequencing was performed on naive CD4+ T cells sorted from blood. As for subset: CD45RA+ positively selected. These receptors all come from a man aged 18 to 30 in good health.

This clone has just one count. The rearrangement uses TRBV18 and TRBJ1-1; D unresolved. CDR1 KGHSH and CDR2 LQKENI come from the germline V gene. The CDR3 sequence is 16 residues long. With 3 bases removed from V and 0 bases from J, the gap between germline ends came to 14 bases. The CDR3 region is CASSPLLNSMNTEAFF. CDR3 nucleotide sequence: TGTGCCAGCTCACCCCTCCTTAATAGCATGAACACTGAAGCTTTCTTT.

The chain recombines TRBV5-8 with TRBJ2-7; D is perhaps TRBD1 (5 bases). V was cut by 3 bases and J by 7 bases, with 8 bases left in between. Germline-derived CDR1 and CDR2 are SGHTS and YDEGEE. The CDR3 runs to 11 residues. The CDR3 sequence is CASSYRQEQYF. The CDR3 region has the DNA TGTGCCAGCAGCTACCGACAGGAGCAGTACTTC.

This clone showed up just once. V gene TRBV6-1 combines with J gene TRBJ1-2; 8 bases are shared with TRBD1. The germline V gene encodes CDR1 MNHNS and CDR2 SASEGT. V gave up 3 bases and J gave up 3 bases; unmatched junction bases: 3. CDR3 length: 14 residues. This chain's CDR3 is CASSEQGAYYGYTF. The CDR3 DNA reads as TGTGCCAGCAGTGAGCAGGGGGCTTACTATGGCTACACCTTC.